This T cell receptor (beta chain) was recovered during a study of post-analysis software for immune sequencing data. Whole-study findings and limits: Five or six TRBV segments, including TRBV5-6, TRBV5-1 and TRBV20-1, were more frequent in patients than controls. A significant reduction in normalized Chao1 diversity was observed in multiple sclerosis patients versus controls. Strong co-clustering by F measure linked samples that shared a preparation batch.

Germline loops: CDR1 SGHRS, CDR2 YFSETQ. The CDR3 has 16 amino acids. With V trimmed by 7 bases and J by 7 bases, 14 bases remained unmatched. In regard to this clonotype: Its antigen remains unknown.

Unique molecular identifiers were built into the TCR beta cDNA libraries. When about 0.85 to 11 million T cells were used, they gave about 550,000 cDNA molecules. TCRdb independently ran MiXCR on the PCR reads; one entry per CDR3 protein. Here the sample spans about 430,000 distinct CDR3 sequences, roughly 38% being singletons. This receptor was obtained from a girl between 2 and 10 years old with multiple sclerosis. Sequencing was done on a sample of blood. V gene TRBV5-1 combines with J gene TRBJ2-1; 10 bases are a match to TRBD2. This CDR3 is CASGKQVAGGQNEQFF. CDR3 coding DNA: TGCGCCAGCGGCAAACAAGTAGCGGGAGGTCAAAATGAGCAGTTCTTC.